The present T cell receptor beta chain was sequenced within a study of T cell repertoires in cytomegalovirus infection. Study-wide results and caveats: What dominated the ex vivo response were HLA-C-restricted CMV-specific TCR beta clonotypes.

About this clonotype itself: The antigen remains undetermined.

A single record per CDR3 protein comes from TCRdb applying MiXCR to the reads. The sample carries approximately 600,000 distinct CDR3 sequences, 40% recorded once. Trimming cost V 8 bases and J 5 bases, with 16 bases left between them. Germline V lookup: CDR1 SNHLY, CDR2 FYNNEI. The CDR3 has 13 amino acids. This chain joins TRBV2 and TRBJ2-7; D possibly corresponds to TRBD2 (5 bases). The sample in question was cultured PBMCs, obtained from culture after CMV antigen stimulation. The TCR comes from a human donor in good health (CMV status not recorded). Some clones in this sample may be carry-over from other donors' samples. The CDR3 DNA follows: TGTGCCAGCCGATACGGGGTGGTGGACGAGCAGTACTTC. This codes for CASRYGVVDEQYF.